This entry is about one TCR beta chain. The record originates from a study of PD-L1 blockade in urothelial cancer. On the study more broadly: The study started patients on atezolizumab around 2014, giving 1,200 mg intravenously every 3 weeks. Blood analysis took place 3 weeks (second dose) and 6 weeks after treatment start. T cells were recovered from blood samples at a median of 141,255.

As for time point: peripheral blood 6 weeks after treatment start. Here immunoSEQ multiplex PCR was the method, and the copy in TCRdb shows in-frame clones only, minus some. Of 40,000 to 45,000 clones listed, about four fifths are singletons. V dropped 4 bases and J dropped 12; count of bases not matched to a gene: 10. The CDR3 has 14 amino acids. Germline CDR1 reads SGHRS; CDR2 reads YFSETQ. The sequence was obtained from a man aged 60 to 69 with urothelial cancer. The material was PBMCs, obtained around atezolizumab (anti-PD-L1) treatment. The chain recombines TRBV5-1 with TRBJ2-1; 10 positions agree with TRBD2. The CDR3 DNA follows: TGCGCCAGCAGCCTTTCTAGCGGGGGAGGTCGGCAGTTCTTC. It yields the protein CASSLSSGGGRQFF. Together with reference TRBV5-1 and TRBJ2-1, the CDR3 gives the full variable domain: KAGVTQTPRYLIKTRGQQVTLSCSPISGHRSVSWYQQTPGQGLQFLFEYFSETQRNKGNFPGRFSGRQFSNSRSEMNVSTLELGDSALYLCASSLSSGGGRQFFGPGTRLTVL.